Shown below are 14 T cell receptor beta chains from a single sample sequenced in a study of blood T cell repertoires in COVID-19 (TCRdb year 2020). The library was produced with the immunoSEQ multiplex PCR assay. Entries here come from immuneACCESS through TCRdb and include only in-frame sequences with V and J called. Some clones fail to appear in such tables; in the studies checked, an unresolved V gene covers under half of the shortfall, and the cause of the remainder is unknown. The sample contains over 250,000 clones, approximately 78% of them found a single time. Approximately 5% of the sample comes from the top ten. Sequencing used PBMCs or T cells enriched from blood (not recorded which). Source of these receptors: a man aged 35-49 years who had been exposed to COVID-19.

This clone occurred a few times. The rearrangement joins TRBV27 to TRBJ1-2; the D is unclear. Germline-derived CDR1 and CDR2 are MNHEY and SMNVEV (reference sequence). V lost 2 bases, J lost 4 bases, and 14 bases lay in between. The CDR3 sequence is 15 residues long. CDR3 region: CASSLNRREGYGYTF. Here the CDR3 DNA reads TGTGCCAGCAGTTTAAATCGCCGCGAGGGCTATGGCTACACCTTC.

The chain is built from TRBV5-1 and TRBJ1-1; D is perhaps TRBD1 (5 bases). Germline CDR1 is SGHRS and CDR2 is YFSETQ. The CDR3 is 12 amino acids. The germline V and J ends were trimmed by 5 bases and 7 bases, with 12 bases remaining between them. The CDR3 here is CASRGDRNEAFF. The CDR3 DNA reads TGCGCCAGCAGAGGCGACAGAAATGAAGCTTTCTTT.

CDR3 nucleotide sequence: TGTGCCGGGCAAGGACAGGGGTTGGCGGGGACTAACTATGGCTACACCTTC. It translates to CAGQGQGLAGTNYGYTF. V usage is TRBV19 and J usage is TRBJ1-2, with 9 positions matching TRBD1. This CDR3 region has 17 residues. The trim removed 11 bases at V and 0 bases at J, leaving 16 bases unmatched. The germline V gene has CDR1 LNHDA and CDR2 SQIVND (reference sequence). The full variable domain, its missing parts supplied by reference TRBV19 and TRBJ1-2, is DGGITQSPKYLFRKEGQNVTLSCEQNLNHDAMYWYRQDPGQGLRLIYYSQIVNDFQKGDIAEGYSVSREKKESFPLTVTSAQKNPTAFYLCAGQGQGLAGTNYGYTFGSGTRLTVV.

This chain uses TRBV27 with TRBJ1-1; D gene uncertain. V was pared by 5 bases and J by 4 bases, with 14 bases between. The CDR3 sequence is 14 residues long. Germline CDR1 MNHEY, CDR2 SMNVEV (reference sequence). DNA for the CDR3: TGTGCCAGCAGTGGCCGAAAAAAGATCACTGAAGCTTTCTTT. Translation: CASSGRKKITEAFF.

The chain joins TRBV5-4 to TRBJ2-3; 9 bases are a match to TRBD2. V lost 0 bases to trimming and J lost 2 bases; unmatched junction nucleotides: 4. This CDR3 contains 16 residues. Germline V CDR1 and CDR2: SGHNT, YYREEE (reference sequence). CDR3 DNA sequence: TGTGCCAGCAGCTTGGCAGCGGGAGGTATCACAGATACGCAGTATTTT. This encodes CASSLAAGGITDTQYF.

The gene calls are TRBV5-5 and TRBJ1-2, with 9 bases identical to TRBD1. Germline assignment: CDR1 SGHKS and CDR2 YYEKEE (reference sequence). This CDR3 is built from 16 residues. V was pared by 0 bases and J by 7 bases, with 10 bases of the junction left unmatched. In DNA, the CDR3 is TGTGCCAGCAGCTTGGCTCCGGGACAGGGAGTTCGTGGCTACACCTTC. It specifies CASSLAPGQGVRGYTF.

This chain connects TRBV7-9 to TRBJ1-1, with TRBD1 matching over 7 bases. CDR3 length: 15 amino acids. Germline V gene sequence: CDR1 SEHNR, CDR2 FQNEAQ (reference sequence). With 5 bases clipped from V and 7 bases from J, the junction kept 13 bases outside the gene matches. CDR3 in amino acids: CASSRIPGQKNEAFF. The CDR3 DNA follows: TGTGCCAGCAGCCGAATCCCGGGACAGAAAAATGAAGCTTTCTTT.

The CDR3 loop reads CASSLGQTDTQYF. CDR3 coding DNA: TGCGCCAGCAGCTTGGGACAAACAGATACGCAGTATTTT. The chain uses TRBV5-1 and TRBJ2-3, with D unclear. The CDR3 runs 13 residues. Germline loops: CDR1 SGHRS, CDR2 YFSETQ. Trimming left V 0 bases short and J 3 bases short, with 5 bases between. The full variable domain, rest sourced from reference TRBV5-1 and TRBJ2-3, is KAGVTQTPRYLIKTRGQQVTLSCSPISGHRSVSWYQQTPGQGLQFLFEYFSETQRNKGNFPGRFSGRQFSNSRSEMNVSTLELGDSALYLCASSLGQTDTQYFGPGTRLTVL.

On this clone: A junction end diverges from the germline sequence, so it may reflect a read error. CDR3 coding DNA: TGTGCTAGCAGCTTAGAGGTGGACAGGGAGAGGAGTAATCAGCCCCAGCATTTT. Translation: CASSLEVDRERSNQPQHF. The genes are TRBV7-7 and TRBJ1-5; 8 bases align to TRBD1. The germline CDR1 and CDR2 sequences are SSHAT and FNYEAQ (reference sequence). The CDR3 runs 18 residues.

The chain links TRBV11-1 to TRBJ1-1, with TRBD1 identical over 8 bases. V was clipped by 5 bases and J by 5 bases; unmatched bases: 10. The CDR3 extends over 15 amino acids. Germline V gene lookup returns CDR1 SGHAT and CDR2 FQDESV (reference sequence). This CDR3 reads CASSTGQGGKTEAFF. The CDR3 region has the DNA TGTGCCAGCAGCACAGGACAGGGTGGAAAAACTGAAGCTTTCTTT.

The gene calls are TRBV11-3 and TRBJ2-1, with D perhaps matching TRBD2 (5 bases). V shed 7 bases and J shed 7 bases, with 17 bases lying between them. This CDR3 comprises 14 residues. Germline loops: CDR1 SGHNT, CDR2 YENEEA. The CDR3 reads CASTPGWGRNEQFF. CDR3 coding DNA: TGTGCCAGCACCCCGGGGTGGGGTCGGAATGAGCAGTTCTTC.

The chain has TRBV7-2 and TRBJ1-5; TRBD1 matches at 8 bases. The CDR3 totals 13 residues. With 2 bases clipped from V and 11 bases from J, the junction kept 5 bases outside the gene matches. Germline V lookup: CDR1 SGHTA, CDR2 FQGNSA. In DNA form, the CDR3 reads TGTGCCAGCAGCTTAAGGGAGACAGGGGCCCAGCATTTT. It is translated as CASSLRETGAQHF.

This clone was counted a few times. The chain joins TRBV19 to TRBJ2-4; TRBD2 matches 7 bases. The germline V gene has CDR1 LNHDA and CDR2 SQIVND (reference sequence). The CDR3 covers 13 residues. V shed 2 bases, J shed 9 bases, and the junction held 4 bases outside the gene matches. CDR3 amino acids: CASSIRGGAIQYF. The CDR3 DNA reads as TGTGCCAGTAGTATACGGGGAGGGGCCATTCAGTACTTC. Supplemented by reference TRBV19 and TRBJ2-4, the full variable domain reads DGGITQSPKYLFRKEGQNVTLSCEQNLNHDAMYWYRQDPGQGLRLIYYSQIVNDFQKGDIAEGYSVSREKKESFPLTVTSAQKNPTAFYLCASSIRGGAIQYFGAGTRLSVL.

The rearrangement links TRBV4-1 to TRBJ2-2, with no clear D. Looked up from germline, CDR1 is MGHRA and CDR2 is YSYEKL. CDR3 size: 14 residues. The germline V and J ends were trimmed by 6 bases and 4 bases, with 12 bases remaining between them. The CDR3 nucleotides are TGCGCCAGCAGACTTGAGGATGCCACCGGGGAGCTGTTTTTT. This translates into CASRLEDATGELFF.